The 16 T cell receptor beta chains reported below all come from one sample, sequenced in a study of blood T cell repertoires in COVID-19. Here immunoSEQ multiplex PCR was the method, and the copy in TCRdb shows in-frame clones only, minus some. The repertoire holds roughly 250,000 clones, with over 80% as singletons. Sequences were obtained from PBMCs or T cells enriched from blood (not recorded which). These receptors came from a woman in her thirties or forties who had been exposed to COVID-19.

V and J are TRBV18 and TRBJ2-3, with D perhaps matching TRBD1 (5 bases). This CDR3 has 15 amino acids. The V and J ends lost 3 bases and 3 bases respectively, with 13 bases between them. The germline V gene has CDR1 KGHSH and CDR2 LQKENI. CDR3 bases: TGTGCCAGCTCACCGTGGGTAAAGGGGACAGATACGCAGTATTTT. It translates to CASSPWVKGTDTQYF.

The chain recombines TRBV28 with TRBJ1-2; no firm D call. The CDR3 sequence is 17 residues long. The germline CDR1 and CDR2 sequences are MDHEN and SYDVKM. V shed 6 bases and J shed 4 bases, with 24 bases lying between them. CDR3 residues: CASSTVVVVQPSYGYTF. DNA of the CDR3: TGTGCCAGCAGCACTGTAGTAGTAGTCCAGCCTAGCTATGGCTACACCTTC.

In nucleotides, the CDR3 is TGTGCCAGCAGCTTAGCCGCGGGGGGGACGAACACCGGGGAGCTGTTTTTT. Its translation is CASSLAAGGTNTGELFF. This sequence joins TRBV7-6 and TRBJ2-2, with 9 bases fitting TRBD2. The ends lost 0 bases at V and 0 bases at J; junction bases unmatched: 2. The germline CDR1 and CDR2 sequences are SGHVS and FNYEAQ. CDR3 length: 17 residues. The full variable domain, completed using reference TRBV7-6 and TRBJ2-2, is GAGVSQSPRYKVTKRGQDVALRCDPISGHVSLYWYRQALGQGPEFLTYFNYEAQQDKSGLPNDRFSAERPEGSISTLTIQRTEQRDSAMYRCASSLAAGGTNTGELFFGEGSRLTVL.

The chain recombines TRBV5-5 with TRBJ2-2; D gene uncertain. Trimming cost V 3 bases and J 8 bases, with 11 bases left between them. This CDR3 has 13 residues. Germline V lookup: CDR1 SGHKS, CDR2 YYEKEE (reference sequence). The chain's CDR3 is CASSSDGVGELFF. Written as DNA, the CDR3 is TGTGCCAGCAGCTCTGACGGAGTAGGGGAGCTGTTTTTT.

This chain joins TRBV4-1 and TRBJ1-6; no definite D call. The length of the CDR3 is 17 residues. Germline CDR1 MGHRA, CDR2 YSYEKL. V gave up 1 base and J gave up 7 bases, with 17 bases separating them. CDR3 region: CASSQVPQPGPNSPLHF. The CDR3 nucleotides are TGCGCCAGCAGCCAAGTCCCCCAACCAGGCCCGAATTCACCCCTCCACTTT.

The rearrangement links TRBV19 to TRBJ1-1; D is undetermined. Trimming left V 10 bases short and J 1 base short, with 13 bases between. Germline CDR1 LNHDA, CDR2 SQIVND (reference sequence). This CDR3 contains 13 residues. CDR3 sequence reads: CATRRLSNTEAFF. In DNA, the CDR3 is TGTGCCACCAGACGACTGTCGAACACTGAAGCTTTCTTT.

V and J are TRBV4-1 and TRBJ2-2; D is perhaps TRBD1 (6 bases). V lost 3 bases, J lost 0 bases, and 14 bases lay in between. Germline V gene lookup returns CDR1 MGHRA and CDR2 YSYEKL. The CDR3 runs to 17 residues. The CDR3 is CASSHLWDITNTGELFF. The CDR3, as DNA: TGCGCCAGCAGCCATTTGTGGGACATTACGAACACCGGGGAGCTGTTTTTT.

The chain links TRBV18 to TRBJ1-5; D possibly corresponds to TRBD1 (6 bases). The V gene lost 2 bases and the J gene lost 3 bases, with 11 bases spanning the gap. CDR3 length: 15 residues. The germline CDR1 and CDR2 sequences are KGHSH and LQKENI. The CDR3: CASSPGSGVNQPQHF. In nucleotides, the CDR3 is TGTGCCAGCTCACCAGGTTCAGGGGTCAATCAGCCCCAGCATTTT.

The chain joins TRBV7-3 to TRBJ1-2; D possibly corresponds to TRBD1 (6 bases). The CDR3 is made up of 13 amino acids. In germline, CDR1 is SGHTA, CDR2 FQGTGA. V was clipped by 4 bases and J by 8 bases, with 14 bases between them. Here the CDR3 DNA reads TGTGCCAGCAGCTCGAGCCAGGGGAGCGGCTACACCTTC. The encoded protein is CASSSSQGSGYTF.

This clone has only one observation. A junction end diverges from the germline sequence, so it may reflect a read error. J is TRBJ2-1 and V is TRBV5-1, with TRBD2 identical over 10 bases. The CDR3 consists of 16 residues. Germline V lookup: CDR1 SGHRS, CDR2 YFSETQ. CDR3 bases: TGTGCCAGCAGCTCAGTAGCGGGAGGCACCTACAATGAGCAGTTCTTC. Translating gives CASSSVAGGTYNEQFF.

The chain recombines TRBV7-9 with TRBJ2-5; TRBD2 aligns across 12 bases. The CDR3 totals 16 residues. CDR1 and CDR2 from the germline V gene are SEHNR and FQNEAQ (reference sequence). After removal of 5 bases from V and 5 bases from J, the junction contained 9 bases not matched to a gene. The CDR3 DNA follows: TGTGCCAGCAGCCCTGAGACTAGCGGGGGTACTGAGACCCAGTACTTC. Residues: CASSPETSGGTETQYF.

The gene calls are TRBV24-1 and TRBJ1-1; TRBD1 agrees at 9 bases. V gave up 2 bases and J gave up 1 base; unmatched junction bases: 10. Germline values: CDR1 KGHDR, CDR2 SFDVKD. The CDR3 totals 18 residues. The CDR3 protein is CATSDWGTGRFKNTEAFF. The CDR3 coding sequence is TGTGCCACCAGTGATTGGGGGACAGGGCGTTTCAAGAACACTGAAGCTTTCTTT.

The chain is built from TRBV25-1 and TRBJ1-2; a weak D match, TRBD1 (5 bases). Trimming left V 0 bases short and J 8 bases short, with 10 bases between. CDR1 and CDR2 (germline): MGHDK, SYGVNS. There are 13 residues in the CDR3. CDR3 in DNA: TGTGCCAGCAGTGAATATTGGGGGGACGGCTACACCTTC. Translation: CASSEYWGDGYTF.

This chain uses TRBV7-2 with TRBJ2-1; D is uncertain. Per the germline V gene, CDR1 is SGHTA and CDR2 is FQGNSA. Trimming took 5 bases from V and 7 from J, leaving 12 bases between them. CDR3 length: 13 residues. The CDR3 protein is CASSPVSRNEQFF. In nucleotides, the CDR3 is TGTGCCAGCAGCCCGGTTTCGAGGAATGAGCAGTTCTTC.

V and J are TRBV5-1 and TRBJ1-6, with D unclear. The CDR3 totals 15 residues. The V gene lost 4 bases and the J gene lost 8 bases, with 16 bases spanning the gap. Per the germline V gene, CDR1 is SGHRS and CDR2 is YFSETQ. The CDR3 DNA sequence: TGCGCCAGCAGCGACGTGCCTAGAGGAGATTCACCCCTCCACTTT. The encoded protein is CASSDVPRGDSPLHF.

In its sample, this clone was seen once. The chain carries TRBV5-6 and TRBJ1-1, with D possibly matching TRBD1 (5 bases). With 2 bases removed from V and 1 base from J, the gap between germline ends came to 9 bases. This CDR3 is 14 amino acids long. Germline-derived CDR1 and CDR2 are SGHDT and YYEEEE. The CDR3 here is CASSFWGGNTEAFF. In nucleotides, the CDR3 is TGTGCCAGCAGCTTTTGGGGCGGGAACACTGAAGCTTTCTTT.